The following is a T cell receptor beta chain sequence with its context. Template material for amplifying TCR beta CDR3 regions consisted of RNA transcripts. A set of HTBI primers served as the primers for a first-round RT-PCR of the TCR CDR3. TCRdb redid the calling of the multiplex PCR reads with MiXCR, one entry per CDR3 protein. This sample carries 200,000 to 300,000 distinct CDR3 sequences, approximately 25% of them seen once, and the ten largest clones take approximately 35%. This specimen comes from a study of T cells in Graves' hyperthyroidism and ophthalmopathy. Germline V lookup: CDR1 LNHNV, CDR2 YYDKDF (reference sequence). The CDR3 loop spans 18 amino acids. V dropped 3 bases and J dropped 0 bases, with 20 bases sitting between them.

The receptor was derived from a woman aged 40 to 50 with Graves' ophthalmopathy. Material: blood. The chain uses TRBV15 and TRBJ1-1; D is possibly TRBD1 (6 bases). CDR3 DNA: TGTGCCACCAGCAGTGCCCAATCGAGGAGACAGGTGAACACTGAAGCTTTCTTT. This translates into CATSSAQSRRQVNTEAFF.